Below, 16 T cell receptor beta chains from the same sample are listed, as sequenced in a study of blood T cell repertoires in COVID-19. Assay used: immunoSEQ multiplex PCR; TCRdb lists only in-frame clones, some missing. The table lists more than 50,000 clones, about four fifths of them singletons. Input material: peripheral blood. The receptors shown here come from a woman aged 55-69 years with acute or convalescent COVID-19.

This sequence joins TRBV28 and TRBJ1-5; 7 bases match TRBD1. This CDR3 has 15 amino acids. The J segment lost 2 bases and the V segment lost 7 bases, leaving 8 bases of the junction unmatched. Looked up from germline, CDR1 is MDHEN and CDR2 is SYDVKM. The CDR3 nucleotides are TGTGCCAGCACCAACAGGGGAACGGGCAATCAGCCCCAGCATTTT. It yields the protein CASTNRGTGNQPQHF.

J is TRBJ2-7 and V is TRBV18, with TRBD1 matching over 7 bases. Unmatched junction bases numbered 7, after V lost 3 bases and J lost 2 bases. There are 15 residues in the CDR3. The germline CDR1 and CDR2 sequences are KGHSH and LQKENI. The DNA of the CDR3 is TGTGCCAGCTCACCTATATTGGGACAGACCTACGAGCAGTACTTC. Protein sequence: CASSPILGQTYEQYF. The entire variable domain, with the rest obtained from reference TRBV18 and TRBJ2-7, is as follows: NAGVMQNPRHLVRRRGQEARLRCSPMKGHSHVYWYRQLPEEGLKFMVYLQKENIIDESGMPKERFSAEFPKEGPSILRIQQVVRGDSAAYFCASSPILGQTYEQYFGPGTRLTVT.

The V and J genes are TRBV12-3 or TRBV12-4 and TRBJ2-1; no clear D gene. The CDR3 contains 12 residues. Deletions cut 6 bases from V and 5 bases from J, with 8 bases between. The CDR3 coding sequence is TGTGCCAGCAGGAGAGAGCACAATGAGCAGTTCTTC. Protein: CASRREHNEQFF.

The V call is TRBV6-5, the J call TRBJ1-1; TRBD1 matches at 9 bases. Germline CDR1 is MNHEY and CDR2 is SVGAGI. Trimming at V came to 6 bases and at J to 6 bases, leaving 11 bases not matched to a gene. The CDR3 has 15 residues. The DNA of the CDR3 is TGTGCCAGCAGCTTATACCGGGACAGGGTGGCTGAAGCTTTCTTT. This translates into CASSLYRDRVAEAFF.

The genes are TRBV19 and TRBJ1-2, with TRBD1 identical over 9 bases. V shed 5 bases and J 1 base; nucleotides not matched to a gene: 8. Germline assignment: CDR1 LNHDA and CDR2 SQIVND (reference sequence). The CDR3 has 16 amino acids. The CDR3 region has the DNA TGTGCCAGTAGTCCCGGACAGGGGACAGGTAACTATGGCTACACCTTC. Encoded protein: CASSPGQGTGNYGYTF.

In regard to this clone: Its ends do not fully match the called genes, so a read error is possible. V is TRBV11-2 and J is TRBJ2-5; 10 positions agree with TRBD1. Germline values: CDR1 SGHAT, CDR2 FQNNGV. The CDR3 loop spans 15 amino acids. In DNA, the CDR3 is TGTGCCAGCGTAAGGGGGACAGGGGTAGGGGAGACCCGGTACTTC. It is translated as CASVRGTGVGETRYF.

The chain employs TRBV25-1 and TRBJ1-2, with D perhaps matching TRBD1 (6 bases). CDR3 length equals 15 residues. Trimming cost V 6 bases and J 6 bases, with 20 bases left between them. Germline V CDR1 and CDR2: MGHDK, SYGVNS. The CDR3, as DNA: TGTGCCAGCAGGGCCGCAGGGGCGTTGGCGAATGGCTACACCTTC. This gives the protein CASRAAGALANGYTF.

This clone was counted between two and nine times. This CDR3 reads CAWRPPRQGILSYNSPLHF. CDR3 bases: TGTGCCTGGAGACCCCCCCGACAGGGTATTCTCTCCTATAATTCACCCCTCCACTTT. This chain connects TRBV30 to TRBJ1-6; 7 positions agree with TRBD1. From germline, CDR1 is GTSNPN and CDR2 SVGIG (reference sequence). The V and J ends lost 3 bases and 0 bases, in that order; junction bases with no gene match: 14. The CDR3 is 19 residues long.

V gene TRBV5-4 combines with J gene TRBJ2-7; D not certain. Germline V gene sequence: CDR1 SGHNT, CDR2 YYREEE (reference sequence). CDR3 size: 12 residues. The V end lost 0 bases, the J end lost 4 bases, and 5 bases lay between the germline ends. Here the CDR3 reads CASSLGTYEQYF. In DNA form, the CDR3 reads TGTGCCAGCAGCTTGGGCACATACGAGCAGTACTTC.

The chain joins TRBV24-1 to TRBJ1-2; weak D call: TRBD1 (6 bases). The length of the CDR3 is 16 residues. The ends were cut back, 3 bases at V and 4 bases at J, with 17 bases in the middle. CDR1 KGHDR and CDR2 SFDVKD come from the germline V gene. This CDR3 reads CATSDPTSDRIYGYTF. In DNA form, the CDR3 reads TGTGCCACCAGTGATCCAACCTCCGACAGGATCTATGGCTACACCTTC.

The CDR3 region is CASSIGGTGGRTEAFF. In nucleotides, the CDR3 is TGTGCCAGTAGTATAGGGGGGACAGGGGGTCGGACTGAAGCTTTCTTT. The chain uses TRBV19 and TRBJ1-1; 11 positions agree with TRBD1. CDR3 length: 16 amino acids. CDR1 is LNHDA and CDR2 is SQIVND in the germline V gene (reference sequence). V was clipped by 1 base and J by 5 bases; unmatched bases: 6.

V is TRBV18 and J is TRBJ1-6, with 7 nucleotides matching TRBD1. Germline CDR1 reads KGHSH; CDR2 reads LQKENI. This CDR3 has 16 residues. With 0 bases clipped from V and 4 bases from J, the junction kept 3 bases outside the gene matches. CDR3 protein: CASSPPGTAYNSPLHF. The CDR3 bases are TGTGCCAGCTCACCACCGGGGACAGCTTATAATTCACCCCTCCACTTT.

The rearrangement uses TRBV7-3 and TRBJ2-3; maybe TRBD2 (6 bases). V lost 5 bases, J lost 9 bases, and 24 bases lay in between. Germline CDR1 and CDR2: SGHTA and FQGTGA. The CDR3 covers 16 residues. The CDR3 protein is CASSGGRGGGEETQYF. As DNA, the CDR3 is TGTGCCAGCAGCGGCGGTAGGGGAGGCGGGGAGGAAACGCAGTATTTT.

V gene TRBV29-1 combines with J gene TRBJ1-4, with D hard to call. V dropped 7 bases and J dropped 0 bases, with 3 bases sitting between them. The length of the CDR3 is 11 residues. From germline, CDR1 is SQVTM and CDR2 ANQGSEA. In DNA form, the CDR3 reads TGCAGCGGCGCAACTAATGAAAAACTGTTTTTT. This gives the protein CSGATNEKLFF. The whole variable domain, remainder taken from reference TRBV29-1 and TRBJ1-4, is SAVISQKPSRDICQRGTSLTIQCQVDSQVTMMFWYRQQPGQSLTLIATANQGSEATYESGFVIDKFPISRPNLTFSTLTVSNMSPEDSSIYLCSGATNEKLFFGSGTQLSVL.

The chain carries TRBV6-5 and TRBJ1-3, with D maybe TRBD1 (5 bases). With 8 bases removed from V and 4 bases from J, the gap between germline ends came to 18 bases. The CDR3 loop spans 15 amino acids. CDR1 is MNHEY and CDR2 is SVGAGI in the germline V gene. The CDR3 here is CASYGGGARGNTIYF. The CDR3 DNA is TGTGCCAGCTATGGTGGCGGGGCGCGGGGAAACACCATATATTTT.

CDR3 DNA sequence: TGCGCCAGCAGCCAAGTAGGGGGCAGGGCCCATGGCTACACCTTC. Translation gives CASSQVGGRAHGYTF. J is TRBJ1-2 and V is TRBV4-1, with 7 bases aligning to TRBD1. V lost 1 base to trimming and J lost 6 bases; unmatched junction nucleotides: 8. This CDR3 contains 15 residues. Germline V gene data show CDR1 as MGHRA and CDR2 as YSYEKL.